The next 18 T cell receptor beta chains were all read from a single sample in a study of regulatory T cells in long-lasting Graves disease. Time point indicated: newly diagnosed GD, antithyroid drugs for less than 3 months. Following extraction of RNA from PBMCs, that RNA was used to make the TCR library. According to the study, TCR beta libraries were built with iRepertoire HTBI primers and CDR3-region Arm-PCR. Via MiXCR, TCRdb re-called the multiplex PCR reads, giving one row per CDR3 protein. The sample gives hundreds of thousands of distinct CDR3 sequences, 16% of which show up once; approximately 30% is in the top ten. This sample also belongs to another study, concerning T cells in Graves' hyperthyroidism and ophthalmopathy.

Here the sequenced sample was peripheral blood mononuclear cells (PBMCs), taken at new diagnosis, from a patient treated with antithyroid drugs. The receptors derive from a man aged 35 to 55 with Graves disease.

This clonotype was observed many times. The chain has TRBV2 and TRBJ2-4, with TRBD1 identical over 9 bases. With 5 bases clipped from V and 7 bases from J, the junction kept 6 bases outside the gene matches. The CDR3 covers 14 residues. Germline CDR1 SNHLY, CDR2 FYNNEI. CDR3 sequence (DNA): TGTGCCAGCAGTCCACCAGGGACAGGGAACATTCAGTACTTC. This sequence encodes CASSPPGTGNIQYF.

This clonotype was counted ten times or more. This chain joins TRBV7-8 and TRBJ2-3, with 14 bases identical to TRBD2. Germline V gene sequence: CDR1 SGHVS, CDR2 FQNEAQ. This CDR3 has 19 amino acids. The trim removed 0 bases at V and 3 bases at J, leaving 8 bases unmatched. The chain's CDR3 is CASSLAGRTSGGRTDTQYF. CDR3 coding DNA: TGTGCCAGCAGCTTAGCTGGTCGGACTAGCGGGGGGCGAACAGATACGCAGTATTTT.

At least ten counts were recorded for this clonotype. The chain employs TRBV28 and TRBJ1-1, with D unclear. Germline V gene sequence: CDR1 MDHEN, CDR2 SYDVKM. V was clipped by 8 bases and J by 1 base, with 14 bases between them. The CDR3 runs 14 residues. DNA for the CDR3: TGTGCCAGCTACTTAGCGGGTTCGAACACTGAAGCTTTCTTT. This codes for CASYLAGSNTEAFF.

This clonotype showed up many times. This chain joins TRBV29-1 and TRBJ2-3; possible D gene TRBD1, 5 bases. Trimming pared 1 base from V and 4 bases from J, leaving 18 bases between. Germline V gene lookup returns CDR1 SQVTM and CDR2 ANQGSEA. The CDR3 length is 16 residues. CDR3 sequence (DNA): TGCAGCGTTGAAGGACCCTCCCCGACAGAATCAGATACGCAGTATTTT. This encodes CSVEGPSPTESDTQYF.

This clonotype has at least ten counts. The chain recombines TRBV19 with TRBJ1-6, with no clear D. The germline V gene encodes CDR1 LNHDA and CDR2 SQIVND (reference sequence). V lost 5 bases, J lost 6 bases, and 8 bases lay in between. This CDR3 has 13 amino acids. DNA of the CDR3: TGTGCCAGTAGTGTAGGACTTAATTCACCCCTCCACTTT. Amino acid sequence: CASSVGLNSPLHF.

CDR3 DNA sequence: TGTGCCTGGAACGCGGGGGTCCTCCAAGAGACCCAGTACTTC. The encoded protein is CAWNAGVLQETQYF. The chain recombines TRBV30 with TRBJ2-5; 7 bases match TRBD2. This CDR3 contains 14 residues. J was trimmed by 1 base and V by 4 bases; bases with no gene match: 6. Germline lookup yields CDR1 GTSNPN and CDR2 SVGIG (reference sequence).

This clonotype was recorded many times. This sequence joins TRBV7-3 and TRBJ2-5, with 8 bases matching TRBD2. The V gene end was trimmed by 4 bases and the J gene end by 0 bases; junction bases not matched to a gene: 4. The CDR3 is made up of 15 amino acids. The germline V gene encodes CDR1 SGHTA and CDR2 FQGTGA. CDR3 coding DNA: TGTGCCAGCAGCTCGCAAGCGGGGGACCAAGAGACCCAGTACTTC. Translation: CASSSQAGDQETQYF.

This clonotype appeared many times. The J gene is TRBJ2-7, the V gene TRBV7-2; 9 bases line up with TRBD1. V was clipped by 6 bases and J by 3 bases; unmatched bases: 9. The CDR3 covers 15 residues. CDR1 is SGHTA, CDR2 FQGNSA, per germline. Here the CDR3 DNA reads TGTGCCAGCAGGCCTGACCGGGACAGGGTCTACGAGCAGTACTTC. It yields the protein CASRPDRDRVYEQYF.

As regards this clonotype: Being one base from a much bigger clone, this may be a read error. The gene calls are TRBV20-1 and TRBJ1-1; D is undetermined. This CDR3 contains 11 residues. The V and J ends lost 3 bases and 10 bases respectively, with 12 bases between them. Germline V gene data show CDR1 as DFQATT and CDR2 as SNEGSKA (reference sequence). The CDR3 DNA reads as TGCAGTGCTAGCCGCGGTGAGGGAGCTTTCTTT. Amino acid sequence: CSASRGEGAFF.

This clonotype has ten or more counts. The V call is TRBV6-5, the J call TRBJ1-5; 7 nucleotides match TRBD1. This CDR3 is built from 14 residues. Germline loops: CDR1 MNHEY, CDR2 SVGAGI. The trim removed 0 bases at V and 7 bases at J, leaving 3 bases unmatched. CDR3: CASSYSTGWQPQHF. CDR3 nucleotide sequence: TGTGCCAGCAGTTACTCGACAGGGTGGCAGCCCCAGCATTTT.

In its sample, this clonotype was seen a few times. J is TRBJ2-7 and V is TRBV10-3, with D perhaps matching TRBD2 (5 bases). Trimming cost V 0 bases and J 5 bases, with 5 bases left between them. This CDR3 spans 12 amino acids. The germline V gene has CDR1 ENHRY and CDR2 SYGVKD. The CDR3 spells CAISESRDEQYF. The DNA for the CDR3 is TGTGCCATCAGTGAGTCGAGGGACGAGCAGTACTTC.

This clonotype was counted many times. The chain carries TRBV3-1 and TRBJ2-2; 10 positions agree with TRBD2. This CDR3 is built from 16 residues. Trimming cost V 2 bases and J 5 bases; bases outside gene matches: 5. Germline CDR1 is LGHDT and CDR2 is YNNKEL (reference sequence). CDR3: CASSQYSGGWTGELFF. In DNA, the CDR3 is TGTGCCAGCAGCCAATATAGCGGGGGGTGGACCGGGGAGCTGTTTTTT.

The chain uses TRBV6-9 and TRBJ2-7; maybe TRBD2 (6 bases). CDR1 MNHGY and CDR2 SVAAGI come from the germline V gene. Deletions cut 4 bases from V and 1 base from J, with 11 bases between. The CDR3 spans 14 residues. The CDR3 sequence is CASSSTSLSYEQYF. CDR3 in DNA: TGTGCCAGCAGTTCAACTAGCTTATCCTACGAGCAGTACTTC.

This clonotype was picked up many times. The rearrangement joins TRBV10-3 to TRBJ1-5, with 9 bases aligning to TRBD1. This CDR3 has 13 amino acids. Germline V gives CDR1 ENHRY, CDR2 SYGVKD. With V trimmed by 4 bases and J by 5 bases, 0 bases remained unmatched. For the CDR3, the DNA is TGTGCCATCAGTGGACAGGGGGATCAGCCCCAGCATTTT. Encoded protein: CAISGQGDQPQHF.

This clonotype was seen ten or more times. The rearrangement uses TRBV11-3 and TRBJ2-2; D is unresolved. CDR3 length: 16 amino acids. V lost 1 base, J lost 3 bases, and 12 bases lay in between. The germline CDR1 and CDR2 sequences are SGHNT and YENEEA. CDR3 sequence: CASSLVRLGYTGELFF. The CDR3 DNA sequence: TGTGCCAGCAGCTTAGTTCGTCTGGGTTACACCGGGGAGCTGTTTTTT.

There are many counts of this clonotype. The V call is TRBV6-2 or TRBV6-3, the J call TRBJ1-5; D might be TRBD1 (5 bases). V lost 5 bases, J lost 1 base, and 15 bases lay in between. Germline-derived CDR1 and CDR2 are MNHEY and SVGEGT. CDR3 length: 16 residues. The CDR3 loop is CASSKGVRWSNQPQHF. The DNA for the CDR3 is TGTGCCAGCAGTAAAGGGGTTAGATGGAGCAATCAGCCCCAGCATTTT.

The chain uses TRBV28 and TRBJ1-1; 10 bases match TRBD1. V lost 8 bases to trimming and J lost 11 bases; unmatched junction nucleotides: 5. The CDR3 totals 11 residues. Germline V CDR1 and CDR2: MDHEN, SYDVKM. The DNA for the CDR3 is TGTGCCAGCCGGGACAGGGGATCGGCTTTCTTT. Translated: CASRDRGSAFF. Together with reference TRBV28 and TRBJ1-1, the CDR3 gives the full variable domain: DVKVTQSSRYLVKRTGEKVFLECVQDMDHENMFWYRQDPGLGLRLIYFSYDVKMKEKGDIPEGYSVSREKKERFSLILESASTNQTSMYLCASRDRGSAFFGQGTRLTVV.

This sequence joins TRBV11-2 and TRBJ2-2, with D maybe TRBD1 (5 bases). Germline V gene lookup returns CDR1 SGHAT and CDR2 FQNNGV. CDR3 length: 15 amino acids. V dropped 4 bases and J dropped 4 bases, with 13 bases sitting between them. In nucleotides, the CDR3 is TGTGCCAGCAGCTCAGACAGCACGGGCACCGGGGAGCTGTTTTTT. It encodes CASSSDSTGTGELFF.